The rows below give T cell receptor beta chains drawn from one sample of a study of neoadjuvant nivolumab and ipilimumab in lung cancer. Measured with immunoSEQ multiplex PCR; TCRdb has only the in-frame clones, and not every one. The table shows over 950 clones, with under 90% occurring only once. The sample consisted of adjacent normal lung tissue, taken after neoadjuvant nivolumab, alone or with ipilimumab, at or shortly before surgery. The receptors were gathered from an adult with non-small cell lung cancer. CDR3s include the opening cysteine and the closing phenylalanine or tryptophan. D genes are given only for firm matches. Clone size appears in some rows only: once, few, many, or a class for an expanded clone.

>TRBJ2-1|.|TRBD1|TRBV6-1
TGTGCCAGCAGAACGAGACAGGGGGTCGATGAGCAGTTCTTC
CASRTRQGVDEQFF
>TRBJ2-1|.|TRBD2|TRBV7-2
TGTGCCAGCAGCCCGGGACTAGCGGGGGGACCGGAGCAGTTCTTC
CASSPGLAGGPEQFF
>TRBJ1-2|.|TRBD1|TRBV28
TGTGCCAGCACCCGTCCGGGACAGGGTTATGGCTACACCTTC
CASTRPGQGYGYTF
>TRBJ2-7|.|.|TRBV5-4
TGTGCCAGCAGCATTGGGACGGGTATAGGTCGGGAGCAGTACTTC
CASSIGTGIGREQYF
>TRBJ1-1|.|.|TRBV5-1
TGCGCCAGCAGCCCGCACGGGAACACTGAAGCTTTCTTT
CASSPHGNTEAFF
>TRBJ1-4|once|.|TRBV7-2
TGTGCCAGCAGCTTAGTGGCGGCAGGGGACTCGGGAAAACTGTTTTTT
CASSLVAAGDSGKLFF
>TRBJ2-2|.|.|TRBV5-1
TGCGCCAGCAGCCAGGGGAATGCCGGGGAGCTGTTTTTT
CASSQGNAGELFF
>TRBJ2-1|.|.|TRBV7-2
TGTGCCAGCAGCCCACTTCGGGGATACAATGAGCAGTTCTTC
CASSPLRGYNEQFF
>TRBJ2-7|once|.|TRBV9
TGTGCCAGCAGCGTAGTTCCGAGCTCCTACGAGCAGTACTTC
CASSVVPSSYEQYF
>TRBJ2-7|.|.|TRBV5-1
TGCGCCAGCAGCTTGAACGCGGGGTCCGCCTACGAGCAGTACTTC
CASSLNAGSAYEQYF